This TCR beta chain was found in a study of shared clonotypes between healthy human individuals. V was clipped by 1 base and J by 7 bases; unmatched bases: 5. CDR3 length: 14 residues. Per the germline V gene, CDR1 is SGHRS and CDR2 is YFSETQ. Sequencing was performed with immunoSEQ multiplex PCR; in TCRdb, only in-frame clones are kept and a portion is missing. The sample holds under 1,900,000 clones, approximately 98.5% seen once. Material for sequencing was naive CD4+ T cells sorted from blood. Subset described: CD45RA+ positively selected. The V call is TRBV5-1, the J call TRBJ2-1, with 7 bases lining up with TRBD2. The receptor comes from a man aged 25 to 45 in good health. The CDR3 region has the DNA TGCGCCAGCAGCTTGCGGGAGGTTATGAATGAGCAGTTCTTC. Its translation: CASSLREVMNEQFF.